This T cell receptor beta chain is drawn from a study of blood T cells in healthy people across ages. For the second PCR, which ran for 7 to 11 cycles, a sample-barcoded 5' primer and a J-beta primer mix were used. Each CDR3 protein is one row after TCRdb ran MiXCR on the 5' RACE reads. The sample records 590,000 or so distinct CDR3 sequences, about 30% being singletons. This clonotype was picked up many times. Isolation per sample recovered at least 7 million PBMCs. Germline V lookup: CDR1 MNHEY, CDR2 SMNVEV (reference sequence). The CDR3 runs 15 residues. V was trimmed by 4 bases and J by 3 bases, leaving 14 bases between them.

The sequence was collected from a woman older than 75 in good health. Specimen: blood. The genes are TRBV27 and TRBJ2-3, with D perhaps matching TRBD1 or TRBD2 (5 bases each). The CDR3 protein is CASSSFEGITDTQYF. CDR3 in DNA: TGTGCCAGCAGTTCCTTTGAGGGGATTACAGATACGCAGTATTTT.